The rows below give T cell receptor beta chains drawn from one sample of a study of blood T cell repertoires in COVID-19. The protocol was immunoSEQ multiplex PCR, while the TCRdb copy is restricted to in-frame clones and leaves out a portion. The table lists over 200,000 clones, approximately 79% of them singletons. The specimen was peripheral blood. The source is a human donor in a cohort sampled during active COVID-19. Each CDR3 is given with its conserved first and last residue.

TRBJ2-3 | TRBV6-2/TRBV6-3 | CASSTSGRPSLMTQYF
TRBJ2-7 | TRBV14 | CASSQWPYEQYF
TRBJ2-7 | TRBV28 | CASSRLAYEQYF
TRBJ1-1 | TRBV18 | CASSPRGDLQAFF
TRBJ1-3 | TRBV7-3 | CASSPGTANTIYF
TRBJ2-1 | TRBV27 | CASRKTGGVEQFF
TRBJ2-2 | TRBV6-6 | CAGRKNTGELFF
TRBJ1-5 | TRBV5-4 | CASITPGGNQPQHF
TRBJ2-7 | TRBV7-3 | CASSLTTGQGIFEQYF
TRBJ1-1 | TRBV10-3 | CAIRTGAGNTEAFF
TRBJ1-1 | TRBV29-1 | CSGERSFTEAFF
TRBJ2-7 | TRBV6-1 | CASSEVWGGSPYEQYF
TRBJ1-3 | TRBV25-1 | CATLKGTGRGNTIYF
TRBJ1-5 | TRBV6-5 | CASSYLGPNQPQHF
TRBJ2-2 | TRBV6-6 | CASSYAGQGNPGELFF
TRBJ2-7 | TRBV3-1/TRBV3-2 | CASSQEGTSTSYEQYF
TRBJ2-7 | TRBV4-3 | CASSQGGTSGPYEQYF
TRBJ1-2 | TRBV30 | CAWSFDSSSYGYTF
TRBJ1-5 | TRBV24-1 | CATSDLCVQGANPVPGYSNQPQHF
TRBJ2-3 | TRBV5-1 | CASSPDRGLRPDTQYF
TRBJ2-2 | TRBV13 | CASSRPTDTLAGDPNTGELFF
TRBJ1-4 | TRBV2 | CASSEGGVLGEKLFF
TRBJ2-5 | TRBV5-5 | CASSSPRPGQGAETQYF
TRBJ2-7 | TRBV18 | CASSSGQTYEQYF
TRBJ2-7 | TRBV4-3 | CASSQAAIPSYEQYF
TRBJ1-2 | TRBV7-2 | CASSLAARGDYGYTF
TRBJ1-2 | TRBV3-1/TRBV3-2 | CASSQDRQGFRYGYTF
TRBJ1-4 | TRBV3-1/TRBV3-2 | CASSQPGTGYITNEKLFF
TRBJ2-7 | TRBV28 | CASSFSGGGSYEQYF
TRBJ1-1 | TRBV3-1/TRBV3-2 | CASSPQVSNTEAFF
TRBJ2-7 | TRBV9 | CASSPEGAIAGGPIYEQYF
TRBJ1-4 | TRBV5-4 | CASSGDTSGEKLFF
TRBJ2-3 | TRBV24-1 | CATSAGTGLSTDTQYF
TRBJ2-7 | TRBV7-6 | CASSLLPELAGQNHYEQYF
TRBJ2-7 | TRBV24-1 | CVTSDTGLAGNSYEQYF
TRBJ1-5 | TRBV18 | CASSPMQLDSNQPQHF
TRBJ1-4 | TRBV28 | CASSFHGTANEKLFF
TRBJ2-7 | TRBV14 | CASSQDRLGQVSYEQYF
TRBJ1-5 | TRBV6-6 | CASSYIGQGNQPQHF
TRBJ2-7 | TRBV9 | CARRVAGGLAGFYEQYF
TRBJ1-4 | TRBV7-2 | CASSSMGGQSNEKLFF
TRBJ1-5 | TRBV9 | CASSPTGYSNQPQHF
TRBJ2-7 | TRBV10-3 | CATRLLAGDYEQYF
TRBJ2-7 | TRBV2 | CATQKASGSQYEQYF
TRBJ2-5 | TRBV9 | CASSVSSGTKTQYF
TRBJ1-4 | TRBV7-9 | CASSLAGTANEKLFF
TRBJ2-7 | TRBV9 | CASSVGAGGEQYF
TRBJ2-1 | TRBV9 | CASSSGSRYNEQFF
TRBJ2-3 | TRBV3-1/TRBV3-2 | CASSRPGGDTQYF
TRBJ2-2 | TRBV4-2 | CASSQDAGGELFF
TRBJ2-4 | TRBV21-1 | CASSKGGTLAKNIQYF
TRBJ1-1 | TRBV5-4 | CASSLKAGLNTEAFF
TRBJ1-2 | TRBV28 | CASSSDRGYGYTF
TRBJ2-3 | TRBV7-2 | CASSFRQGAKTDTQYF
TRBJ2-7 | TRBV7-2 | CASSLDERIYEQYF
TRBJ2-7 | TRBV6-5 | CASSYTSRGDEQYF
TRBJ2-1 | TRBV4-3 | CASSRLLAGVDNEQFF
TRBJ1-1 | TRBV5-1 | CASSLGQGAWGAFF
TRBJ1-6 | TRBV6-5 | CASSYSTGGNSPLHF